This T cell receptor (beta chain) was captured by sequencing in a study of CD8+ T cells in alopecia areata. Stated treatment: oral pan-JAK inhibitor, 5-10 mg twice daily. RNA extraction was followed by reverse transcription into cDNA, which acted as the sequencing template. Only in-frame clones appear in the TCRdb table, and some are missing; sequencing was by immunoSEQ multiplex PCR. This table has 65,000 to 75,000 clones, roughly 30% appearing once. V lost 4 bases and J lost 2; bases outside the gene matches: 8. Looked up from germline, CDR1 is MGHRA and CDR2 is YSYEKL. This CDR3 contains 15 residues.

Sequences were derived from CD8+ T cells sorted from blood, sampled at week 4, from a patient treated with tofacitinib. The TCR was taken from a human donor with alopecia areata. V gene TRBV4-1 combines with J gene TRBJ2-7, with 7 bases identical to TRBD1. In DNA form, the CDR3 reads TGCGCCAGCAGCCCGGACAGGTCTCGCCCCTACGAGCAGTACTTC. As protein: CASSPDRSRPYEQYF.